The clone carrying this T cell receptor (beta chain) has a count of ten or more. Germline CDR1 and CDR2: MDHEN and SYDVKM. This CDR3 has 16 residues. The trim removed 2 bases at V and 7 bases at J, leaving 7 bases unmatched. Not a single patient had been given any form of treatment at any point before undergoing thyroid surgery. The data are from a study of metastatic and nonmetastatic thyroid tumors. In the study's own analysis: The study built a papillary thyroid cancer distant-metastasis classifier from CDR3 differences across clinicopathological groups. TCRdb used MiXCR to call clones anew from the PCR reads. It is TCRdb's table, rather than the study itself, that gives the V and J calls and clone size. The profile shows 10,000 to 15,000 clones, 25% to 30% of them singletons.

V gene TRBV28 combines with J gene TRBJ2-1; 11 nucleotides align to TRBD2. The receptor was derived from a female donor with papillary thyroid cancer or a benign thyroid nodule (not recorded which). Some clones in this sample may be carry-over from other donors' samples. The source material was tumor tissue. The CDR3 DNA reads TGTGCCAGCAGTTTACCTACTAGCGGGAGAATTAATGAGCAGTTCTTC. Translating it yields CASSLPTSGRINEQFF.